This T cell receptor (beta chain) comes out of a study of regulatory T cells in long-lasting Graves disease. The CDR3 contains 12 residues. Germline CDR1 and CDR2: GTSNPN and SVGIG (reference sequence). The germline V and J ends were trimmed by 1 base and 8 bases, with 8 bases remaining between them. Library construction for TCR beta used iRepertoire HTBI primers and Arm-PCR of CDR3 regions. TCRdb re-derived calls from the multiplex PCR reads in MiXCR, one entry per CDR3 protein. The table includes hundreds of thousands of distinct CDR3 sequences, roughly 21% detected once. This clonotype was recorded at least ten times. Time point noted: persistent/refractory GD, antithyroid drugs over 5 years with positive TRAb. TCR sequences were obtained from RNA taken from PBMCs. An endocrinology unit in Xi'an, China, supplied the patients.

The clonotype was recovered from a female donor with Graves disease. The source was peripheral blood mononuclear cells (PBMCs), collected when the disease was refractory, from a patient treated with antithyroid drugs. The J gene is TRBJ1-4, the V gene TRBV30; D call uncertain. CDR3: CAWSDSQEKLFF. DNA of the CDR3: TGTGCCTGGAGTGACTCACAGGAAAAACTGTTTTTT. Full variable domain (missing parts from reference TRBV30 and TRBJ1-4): SQTIHQWPATLVQPVGSPLSLECTVEGTSNPNLYWYRQAAGRGLQLLFYSVGIGQISSEVPQNLSASRPQDRQFILSSKKLLLSDSGFYLCAWSDSQEKLFFGSGTQLSVL.